This T cell receptor beta chain came from a study of OX40 agonist ivuxolimab in advanced cancers. TCRdb's table, derived via immunoSEQ multiplex PCR, lists solely in-frame clones and lacks some. The sample has approximately 92,000 clones, approximately 93% seen once; the top ten hold 0.15% to 0.2%. CDR1 and CDR2 from the germline V gene are LNHDA and SQIVND (reference sequence). The J segment lost 7 bases and the V segment lost 8 bases, leaving 11 bases of the junction unmatched. The CDR3 runs 15 residues. Sequencing used CD4+ or CD8+ T cells sorted from blood, obtained in a trial of the OX40 agonist ivuxolimab. This sequence was found in an adult with an advanced solid tumor such as melanoma, head and neck, liver or kidney cancer. The chain uses TRBV19 and TRBJ2-4, with TRBD2 identical over 10 bases. The DNA for the CDR3 is TGTGCCAGTGGTGGGCTAGCGGGAGACGGGAACATTCAGTACTTC. Its translation is CASGGLAGDGNIQYF.